This TCR beta chain was found in a study of blood T cells in healthy people across ages. In each sample, at least 6 million PBMCs were isolated. Total RNA was extracted at no less than 5.5 micrograms per sample. Together with a sample-barcoded 5' primer, a J-beta primer mix was included in a second PCR lasting about 6 to 11 cycles. TCRdb reprocessed the 5' RACE reads with MiXCR, giving one entry per CDR3 protein. The sample has approximately 820,000 distinct CDR3 sequences, around 42% seen once. The CDR3 is 15 residues long. V lost 1 base to trimming and J lost 6 bases, with 15 bases between them. Per the germline V gene, CDR1 is LNHNV and CDR2 is YYDKDF (reference sequence).

The specimen sequenced was blood. The J gene is TRBJ1-2, the V gene TRBV15; D is unresolved. The clonotype was recovered from a man aged 55-75 years in good health. CDR3 coding DNA: TGTGCCACCAGCAGAGGACCCGACGGGATCAATGGCTACACCTTC. It codes for CATSRGPDGINGYTF.